Below, 29 T cell receptor beta chains from the same sample are listed, as sequenced in a study of blood T cell repertoires in COVID-19. This table comes from immunoSEQ multiplex PCR, and its TCRdb copy is limited to in-frame clones, with some not included. There are more than 350,000 clones in the sample; around 89% occur only once, and around 3% lies in the top ten. The specimen sequenced was peripheral blood. The receptors come from a woman aged 25 to 39 with COVID-19, enrolled during active disease.

The rearrangement links TRBV9 to TRBJ2-2; 8 bases align to TRBD2. The CDR3 totals 17 residues. J lost 1 base, V lost 0 bases, and 5 bases had no gene match. Germline loops: CDR1 SGDLS, CDR2 YYNGEE. The CDR3 region is CASSVARLARNTGELFF. As DNA, the CDR3 is TGTGCCAGCAGCGTAGCTAGACTAGCGAGGAACACCGGGGAGCTGTTTTTT.

This clone has just one count. The chain employs TRBV5-1 and TRBJ2-3, with D tentatively TRBD2 (6 bases). V lost 2 bases and J lost 2, with 12 bases in between. Germline V lookup: CDR1 SGHRS, CDR2 YFSETQ. CDR3 length equals 15 residues. Written as DNA, the CDR3 is TGCGCCAGCAGCTTCGCAGGGAGGAACACAGATACGCAGTATTTT. This sequence encodes CASSFAGRNTDTQYF.

This chain uses TRBV2 with TRBJ2-7; 7 bases fit TRBD1. The CDR3 runs to 14 residues. The J segment lost 6 bases and the V segment lost 6 bases, leaving 11 bases of the junction unmatched. CDR1 and CDR2 from the germline V gene are SNHLY and FYNNEI. The CDR3 DNA reads as TGTGCCAGCAGGGAATATACTGACAGGGTCGAGCAGTACTTC. Residues: CASREYTDRVEQYF.

On this clone: At one boundary the junction diverges from the germline segment, which might be a read error. Written as DNA, the CDR3 is TGTGCCAGCAGCTTCCCCCGAGGTTTTGGCACGGCCCATAATGACTTC. Its translation is CASSFPRGFGTAHNDF. The gene calls are TRBV5-6 and TRBJ2-5; D unclear. CDR3 length: 16 amino acids. CDR1 and CDR2 from the germline V gene are SGHDT and YYEEEE.

This clone showed up just a few times. V and J are TRBV7-8 and TRBJ2-1; tentatively, D is TRBD1 (5 bases). Trimming shortened V by 5 bases and J by 9 bases, and 14 bases separated the two germline ends. Germline-derived CDR1 and CDR2 are SGHVS and FQNEAQ. The CDR3 is 13 residues long. The CDR3 DNA reads TGTGCCAGCAGCCGACCTGGTGGGGCTGAGCAGTTCTTC. Its protein product is CASSRPGGAEQFF.

The CDR3 nucleotides are TGTGCCAGTAGTATTCGGACAGGGAGGGACGGCTACACCTTC. As protein: CASSIRTGRDGYTF. J is TRBJ1-2 and V is TRBV19; TRBD1 agrees at 8 bases. CDR1 and CDR2 from the germline V gene are LNHDA and SQIVND (reference sequence). The CDR3 has 14 amino acids. The trim removed 3 bases at V and 8 bases at J, leaving 8 bases unmatched.

The chain carries TRBV14 and TRBJ1-4, with D tentatively TRBD1 (5 bases). The V gene's germline CDR1 is SGHDN and CDR2 FVKESK. V lost 0 bases and J lost 10, with 18 bases in between. This CDR3 contains 16 residues. CDR3 coding DNA: TGTGCCAGCAGCCAAGATCGGGGCGGGGGTTCGGGAAAACTGTTTTTT. Protein sequence: CASSQDRGGGSGKLFF.

J is TRBJ2-1 and V is TRBV6-5; the D is unclear. Germline CDR1 is MNHEY and CDR2 is SVGAGI. CDR3 length equals 13 residues. Trimming took off 6 bases at V and 3 bases at J, with 9 bases between the two ends. CDR3 nucleotide sequence: TGTGCCAGCAGCCAGTTGAACTACAATGAGCAGTTCTTC. Translated, it gives CASSQLNYNEQFF.

V and J are TRBV11-2 and TRBJ2-7; TRBD2 matches 9 bases. This CDR3 spans 13 amino acids. V lost 4 bases, J lost 7 bases, and 5 bases stayed unmatched. CDR1 and CDR2 from the germline V gene are SGHAT and FQNNGV. The CDR3 DNA sequence: TGTGCCAGCAGCTATTCTAGCGGGAAGGAGCAGTACGTC. Its translation is CASSYSSGKEQYV.

This chain connects TRBV7-9 to TRBJ2-1; TRBD2 aligns across 7 bases. CDR1 and CDR2 (germline): SEHNR, FQNEAQ (reference sequence). Trimming took 0 bases from V and 6 from J; bases not matched to a gene: 5. The CDR3 is 15 residues long. The CDR3 DNA sequence: TGTGCCAGCAGCTTAGCTTGGACTAGTATCAATGAGCAGTTCTTC. Translated, it gives CASSLAWTSINEQFF.

This chain connects TRBV7-9 to TRBJ2-2, with 10 bases identical to TRBD2. The ends lost 2 bases at V and 7 bases at J; junction bases unmatched: 10. From germline, CDR1 is SEHNR and CDR2 FQNEAQ (reference sequence). The CDR3 length is 17 residues. CDR3 sequence (DNA): TGTGCCAGCAGCTTACCTAGCGGGGGATACGGAAGCGGGGAGCTGTTTTTT. It translates to CASSLPSGGYGSGELFF.

The rearrangement joins TRBV24-1 to TRBJ2-1; D is possibly TRBD2 (6 bases). V was cut by 4 bases and J by 6 bases, with 18 bases left in between. Germline CDR1 KGHDR, CDR2 SFDVKD. The CDR3 totals 16 residues. As DNA, the CDR3 is TGTGCCACCAGTGACCCCGGAGGGCAGGGAGTCAATGAGCAGTTCTTC. This encodes CATSDPGGQGVNEQFF.

V and J are TRBV13 and TRBJ1-1, with 8 bases lining up with TRBD1. There are 14 residues in the CDR3. V dropped 3 bases and J dropped 7; count of bases not matched to a gene: 7. From germline, CDR1 is PRHDT and CDR2 FYEKMQ (reference sequence). The CDR3 protein is CASSFRDRLIEAFF. In DNA, the CDR3 is TGTGCCAGCAGCTTCAGGGACAGGCTGATTGAAGCTTTCTTT.

The chain employs TRBV19 and TRBJ2-3, with 8 bases matching TRBD2. J was trimmed by 1 base and V by 5 bases; bases with no gene match: 5. Per germline, CDR1 LNHDA and CDR2 SQIVND (reference sequence). The CDR3 runs 15 residues. The CDR3 DNA sequence: TGTGCCAGTAGTTCGGGACTAGTTGGCACAGATACGCAGTATTTT. It encodes CASSSGLVGTDTQYF.

This chain joins TRBV10-3 and TRBJ2-5, with 8 nucleotides matching TRBD2. Germline V gene data show CDR1 as ENHRY and CDR2 as SYGVKD. The V segment lost 4 bases and the J segment 5 bases; nucleotides outside the gene matches: 9. The length of the CDR3 is 15 residues. CDR3 residues: CAISGTGGATETQYF. The CDR3, as DNA: TGTGCCATCAGTGGAACGGGGGGGGCTACGGAGACCCAGTACTTC.

This sequence joins TRBV19 and TRBJ2-1; 15 bases align to TRBD2. Germline values: CDR1 LNHDA, CDR2 SQIVND (reference sequence). J lost 14 bases, V lost 10 bases, and 18 bases had no gene match. This CDR3 is built from 16 residues. The chain's CDR3 is CATGLAGGPGNWGEFF. The CDR3 DNA reads TGTGCCACCGGACTAGCGGGAGGGCCCGGGAATTGGGGGGAGTTCTTC.

V gene TRBV5-6 combines with J gene TRBJ2-3, with TRBD2 matching 7 bases. V shed 0 bases and J 4 bases; nucleotides not matched to a gene: 5. Germline V lookup: CDR1 SGHDT, CDR2 YYEEEE. The CDR3 spans 15 residues. The CDR3 spells CASSLAGGYPDTQYF. CDR3 in DNA: TGTGCCAGCAGCTTGGCCGGGGGGTACCCAGATACGCAGTATTTT.

The rearrangement links TRBV2 to TRBJ2-1; 7 nucleotides match TRBD2. CDR3 length: 16 residues. V gave up 0 bases and J gave up 6 bases; unmatched junction bases: 8. Germline CDR1 SNHLY, CDR2 FYNNEI. The CDR3 DNA reads TGTGCCAGCAGTGAAGCGGGAGGGGTCGCGCGCAATGAGCAGTTCTTC. This encodes CASSEAGGVARNEQFF.

The gene calls are TRBV14 and TRBJ2-7; 8 nucleotides line up with TRBD1. This CDR3 has 16 residues. Germline loops: CDR1 SGHDN, CDR2 FVKESK. The V and J ends lost 0 bases and 2 bases, in that order; junction bases with no gene match: 6. CDR3 protein: CASSQDTQGVPYEQYV. CDR3 bases: TGTGCCAGCAGCCAAGACACACAGGGGGTCCCCTACGAGCAGTACGTC.

The chain has TRBV19 and TRBJ1-2; 9 bases align to TRBD1. Trimming removed 4 bases from V and 10 bases from J; junction bases left unmatched: 10. The germline V gene encodes CDR1 LNHDA and CDR2 SQIVND (reference sequence). This CDR3 has 14 amino acids. In DNA, the CDR3 is TGTGCCAGTAGTACCTCTCCGGGACAGGGCGTCTACACCTTC. The encoded protein is CASSTSPGQGVYTF.

The J gene is TRBJ1-2, the V gene TRBV5-6; 10 bases fit TRBD1. Per germline, CDR1 SGHDT and CDR2 YYEEEE. The CDR3 is 16 amino acids. Trimming cost V 5 bases and J 9 bases; bases outside gene matches: 16. The CDR3 DNA reads as TGTGCCAGCAGACCCTGGGCGGGACAGGGGCAGTTCAGCTACACCTTC. Protein: CASRPWAGQGQFSYTF. The variable domain in full, completed from reference TRBV5-6 and TRBJ1-2, reads DAGVTQSPTHLIKTRGQQVTLRCSPKSGHDTVSWYQQALGQGPQFIFQYYEEEERQRGNFPDRFSGHQFPNYSSELNVNALLLGDSALYLCASRPWAGQGQFSYTFGSGTRLTVV.

This chain uses TRBV2 with TRBJ2-1; 8 bases fit TRBD2. The CDR3 has 16 residues. Germline-derived CDR1 and CDR2 are SNHLY and FYNNEI. V lost 6 bases, J lost 2 bases, and 9 bases stayed unmatched. The CDR3 protein is CASSGKIAGPYNEQFF. The DNA for the CDR3 is TGTGCCAGCAGCGGGAAGATAGCGGGACCCTACAATGAGCAGTTCTTC.

V and J are TRBV27 and TRBJ2-7, with 9 bases aligning to TRBD2. The J segment lost 4 bases and the V segment lost 6 bases, leaving 10 bases of the junction unmatched. In germline, CDR1 is MNHEY, CDR2 SMNVEV (reference sequence). The CDR3 totals 15 residues. The CDR3 sequence: CASSRGRTSGYEQYV. In DNA form, the CDR3 reads TGTGCCAGCAGCCGGGGGCGAACTAGCGGGTACGAGCAGTACGTC.

This clone has only a few counts. The V gene is TRBV7-8, the J gene TRBJ1-5; D unresolved. This CDR3 is built from 14 residues. The germline V gene encodes CDR1 SGHVS and CDR2 FQNEAQ. Trimming took off 5 bases at V and 0 bases at J, with 8 bases between the two ends. The CDR3 nucleotides are TGTGCCAGCAGCCCCGGGTCTAGCAATCAGCCCCAGCATTTT. Protein product: CASSPGSSNQPQHF.

In this sample, this clone turned up once. This chain uses TRBV6-5 with TRBJ1-6; the D is unclear. The CDR3 loop spans 13 amino acids. Germline values: CDR1 MNHEY, CDR2 SVGAGI. V lost 5 bases to trimming and J lost 5 bases, with 7 bases between them. The CDR3 loop reads CASSQFHNSPLHF. CDR3 in DNA: TGTGCCAGCAGTCAGTTTCATAATTCACCCCTCCACTTT.

This rearrangement joins TRBV6-2 or TRBV6-3 to TRBJ1-1, with a weak D call TRBD1 (5 bases). Trimming removed 6 bases from V and 9 bases from J, with 14 bases in between. The CDR3 consists of 12 residues. CDR1 is MNHEY, CDR2 SVGEGT, per germline. In DNA form, the CDR3 reads TGTGCCAGCAGCAACCCGACAGAGCAAGCTTTCTTT. Translation: CASSNPTEQAFF.

The CDR3 loop is CASTPRTGARASETQYF. The DNA for the CDR3 is TGTGCCAGCACCCCTCGGACAGGGGCGAGGGCGAGCGAGACCCAGTACTTC. The rearrangement links TRBV28 to TRBJ2-5; 9 bases agree with TRBD1. In germline, CDR1 is MDHEN, CDR2 SYDVKM. The CDR3 is 17 amino acids. V lost 7 bases and J lost 5; bases outside the gene matches: 17. Full variable domain (outside the CDR3, taken from reference TRBV28 and TRBJ2-5): DVKVTQSSRYLVKRTGEKVFLECVQDMDHENMFWYRQDPGLGLRLIYFSYDVKMKEKGDIPEGYSVSREKKERFSLILESASTNQTSMYLCASTPRTGARASETQYFGPGTRLLVL.

The rearrangement links TRBV7-9 to TRBJ1-1; 7 nucleotides line up with TRBD1. With V trimmed by 5 bases and J by 1 base, 7 bases remained unmatched. CDR3 size: 15 residues. Germline values: CDR1 SEHNR, CDR2 FQNEAQ (reference sequence). CDR3 protein: CASSDRDSTNTEAFF. The CDR3, as DNA: TGTGCCAGCAGCGACCGGGACAGTACGAACACTGAAGCTTTCTTT.

This rearrangement joins TRBV19 to TRBJ2-2, with TRBD1 matching 7 bases. There are 14 residues in the CDR3. Germline V gene data show CDR1 as LNHDA and CDR2 as SQIVND (reference sequence). V dropped 6 bases and J dropped 0; count of bases not matched to a gene: 1. CDR3 residues: CASRTGPNTGELFF. For the CDR3, the DNA is TGTGCCAGTAGGACAGGGCCGAACACCGGGGAGCTGTTTTTT.